Below are 8 T cell receptor beta chains sequenced from a single sample in a study of radiation and T cells in renal cell carcinoma. TCRdb's copy holds only in-frame clones and misses some; the assay was immunoSEQ multiplex PCR. The sample consists of 75,000 to 95,000 clones, around four fifths of them appearing once. Sample time point: blood 4 weeks post-SBRT, at nephrectomy. Treatment: 15 Gy SBRT to primary tumor, nephrectomy 4 weeks later. The sample consisted of blood, taken from a patient whose treatment included radiotherapy and nephrectomy. These receptors all come from a middle-aged man with renal cell carcinoma.

This sequence joins TRBV6-6 and TRBJ2-1; TRBD2 matches 9 bases. The CDR3 runs 14 residues. Germline CDR1 reads MNHNY; CDR2 reads SVGAGI (reference sequence). J gave up 5 bases and V 5 bases, and 4 bases lay outside the gene matches. In DNA form, the CDR3 reads TGTGCCAGCAGTAGCGGGAGGTGGAACAATGAGCAGTTCTTC. Its translation is CASSSGRWNNEQFF.

The genes are TRBV7-9 and TRBJ2-5; the D is unclear. Per germline, CDR1 SEHNR and CDR2 FQNEAQ (reference sequence). V dropped 5 bases and J dropped 5 bases, with 9 bases sitting between them. CDR3 length: 12 residues. CDR3 nucleotide sequence: TGTGCCAGCAGCCCAGTGGAGGAGACCCAGTACTTC. Its translation is CASSPVEETQYF.

Only one count was recorded for this clone. The V gene is TRBV4-1, the J gene TRBJ2-7, with a tentative D call TRBD2 (6 bases). V was trimmed by 2 bases and J by 4 bases, leaving 18 bases between them. This CDR3 is 16 amino acids long. Germline loops: CDR1 MGHRA, CDR2 YSYEKL. The CDR3 DNA follows: TGCGCCAGCAGCCAATCTTCGGCTAGCGTAACTTACGAGCAGTACTTC. Its translation: CASSQSSASVTYEQYF.

The chain employs TRBV7-9 and TRBJ2-7, with TRBD2 identical over 10 bases. This CDR3 has 15 residues. CDR1 is SEHNR, CDR2 FQNEAQ, per germline (reference sequence). The junction had 5 bases not matched to a gene; V was cut back by 3 bases and J by 3 bases. CDR3 region: CASSLGLAGDYEQYF. CDR3 sequence (DNA): TGTGCCAGCAGCTTGGGGCTAGCGGGAGACTACGAGCAGTACTTC.

The CDR3 sequence: CASSLANSAVYGYTF. The CDR3 DNA is TGCGCCAGCAGCTTGGCCAACAGCGCGGTCTATGGCTACACCTTC. This chain links TRBV5-1 with TRBJ1-2; D not certain. The CDR3 length is 15 residues. The germline V gene encodes CDR1 SGHRS and CDR2 YFSETQ. Between the trimmed V and J ends, which lost 0 bases and 4 bases, there was a span of 13 bases. Looking up the rest from reference TRBV5-1 and TRBJ1-2 gives the full variable domain: KAGVTQTPRYLIKTRGQQVTLSCSPISGHRSVSWYQQTPGQGLQFLFEYFSETQRNKGNFPGRFSGRQFSNSRSEMNVSTLELGDSALYLCASSLANSAVYGYTFGSGTRLTVV.

The V call is TRBV2, the J call TRBJ1-1; the match to TRBD1 covers 8 bases. Trimming cost V 6 bases and J 3 bases; bases outside gene matches: 9. Germline V gene data show CDR1 as SNHLY and CDR2 as FYNNEI. The CDR3 contains 15 residues. DNA for the CDR3: TGTGCCAGCAGGGGGCGACAGGGGATTTACACTGAAGCTTTCTTT. Translating it yields CASRGRQGIYTEAFF.

The chain joins TRBV25-1 to TRBJ2-3; D possibly matches TRBD1 or TRBD2 (6 bases each). Per the germline V gene, CDR1 is MGHDK and CDR2 is SYGVNS. The ends were cut back, 5 bases at V and 3 bases at J, with 15 bases in the middle. The length of the CDR3 is 15 residues. The CDR3 DNA follows: TGTGCCAGCAGTATTGGGGGGCGCGGTACAGATACGCAGTATTTT. The encoded protein is CASSIGGRGTDTQYF.

The V gene is TRBV5-1, the J gene TRBJ1-4; possibly TRBD1 for D (6 bases). Looked up from germline, CDR1 is SGHRS and CDR2 is YFSETQ. The CDR3 contains 14 residues. V shed 2 bases and J shed 5 bases, with 10 bases lying between them. CDR3 region: CASSLQGENEKLFF. In nucleotides, the CDR3 is TGCGCCAGCAGCTTACAGGGCGAAAATGAAAAACTGTTTTTT.